This entry is about one T cell receptor (beta chain). What it binds is not known. Unique molecular identifiers were carried by the TCR beta cDNA libraries. With about 0.95 to 10 million T cells as the source, a few hundred thousand cDNA molecules resulted. Using its own MiXCR run on the PCR reads, TCRdb lists one record per CDR3 protein. The profile covers 500,000 to 600,000 distinct CDR3 sequences, with 40% to 50% appearing a single time and more than 1.5% taken by the ten largest. The sample is drawn from a study of post-analysis software for immune sequencing data. Broader study findings: F-measure co-clustering was strong for batch-matched samples. TRBV segments more frequent in patients than in controls numbered about 5 and included TRBV5-6, TRBV5-1 and TRBV20-1. Controls showed significantly higher normalized Chao1 diversity than did multiple sclerosis patients.

After removal of 6 bases from V and 3 bases from J, the junction contained 11 bases not matched to a gene. The CDR3 contains 16 residues. The specimen sequenced was blood. The sequence derives from a girl aged 5 to 17 with multiple sclerosis. V and J are TRBV12-3 or TRBV12-4 and TRBJ2-5, with 9 bases identical to TRBD1. For the CDR3, the DNA is TGTGCCAGCAGCTCCAATCCGGGACAGGGTAAAGAGACCCAGTACTTC. It codes for CASSSNPGQGKETQYF.